This TCR beta chain was obtained from a study of T cell responses to AZD1222 COVID-19 vaccine. Germline values: CDR1 MNHEY, CDR2 SVGAGI. V shed 3 bases and J 1 base; nucleotides not matched to a gene: 9. The CDR3 has 16 amino acids. Assay: immunoSEQ multiplex PCR; the TCRdb copy retains only in-frame clones and omits some. The sample carries roughly 150,000 clones, roughly 92% recorded once. Here the sequenced sample was peripheral blood, taken on day 0 of AZD1222 vaccination. The source of this sequence is an adult in good health. The V and J genes are TRBV6-5 and TRBJ2-7; 7 nucleotides agree with TRBD2. CDR3 DNA sequence: TGTGCCAGCAGTTATCAGAAGGGACTACTTTCCTACGAGCAGTACTTC. Protein: CASSYQKGLLSYEQYF.